This entry is about one TCR beta chain. The data belong to a study of blood T cell repertoires in COVID-19. About the study: From T cells, B-cell-depleted T cells, or PBMCs came the material, which was cDNA or gDNA.

Original handling: Researchers report that nucleated cell counts were estimated from reference gene primer amplification. Clones were sequenced by immunoSEQ multiplex PCR, and TCRdb holds only the in-frame ones, with some missing. For V, J and clone size, that table is used; D and trimming come from the DNA. The sample has about 670,000 clones, 90% seen once. This CDR3 is built from 16 residues. The V segment lost 5 bases and the J segment 6 bases; nucleotides outside the gene matches: 9. CDR1 and CDR2 from the germline V gene are SNHLY and FYNNEI. This chain uses TRBV2 with TRBJ2-2; 10 bases align to TRBD2. The receptor comes from a woman aged 18-35 years with acute or convalescent COVID-19. Sequencing was performed on peripheral blood. CDR3 sequence reads: CASSLQAGGRSGELFF. The CDR3 nucleotides are TGTGCCAGCAGTCTCCAAGCGGGGGGGAGGTCCGGGGAGCTGTTTTTT.